The subject of this entry is one T cell receptor beta chain. Method: immunoSEQ multiplex PCR; TCRdb's copy keeps in-frame clones and lacks some. This sample has approximately 87,000 clones; about 85% occur once, and the top ten carry about 1.3%. The CDR3 extends over 14 amino acids. Germline V gives CDR1 LNHDA, CDR2 SQIVND (reference sequence). V was cut by 7 bases and J by 2 bases, with 15 bases left in between. The record originates from a study of control samples from healthy donors and cancer patients. The sequence was obtained from a woman in her 50s in good health. Material: blood. The gene calls are TRBV19 and TRBJ2-7; TRBD1 is a possible D gene (6 bases). CDR3 in DNA: TGTGCCAGTACGGCCTCGGGACATCCCTACGAGCAGTACTTC. Protein sequence: CASTASGHPYEQYF.